The clone carrying this T cell receptor (beta chain) was detected only once. The data stem from a study of blood T cell repertoires in COVID-19. Study background: Sites across the United States, Italy and Spain contributed samples from acute and convalescent COVID-19. PBMCs, B-cell-depleted T cells, or T cells were the source of the cDNA or gDNA that made up the material.

Source study methods: Researchers report that nucleated cell counts were estimated from reference gene primer amplification. TCRdb's table, derived via immunoSEQ multiplex PCR, lists solely in-frame clones and lacks some. V and J calls and clone size are those listed in that table; D and trimming were worked out from the DNA. The table records some 110,000 clones, just over 90% of them present only once. This CDR3 contains 16 residues. Trimming left V 0 bases short and J 5 bases short, with 16 bases between. The germline CDR1 and CDR2 sequences are LGHNA and YNFKEQ. The sequence was collected from a human donor with active COVID-19. The donor label of this sample is uncertain. The chain carries TRBV4-2 and TRBJ1-1, with a tentative D call TRBD1 (6 bases). Sequencing input: peripheral blood. In nucleotides, the CDR3 is TGTGCCAGCAGCCAAGAGGAGGCGGCAGGGGAGACTGAAGCTTTCTTT. Translating gives CASSQEEAAGETEAFF.